The 17 T cell receptor beta chains reported below all come from one sample, sequenced in a study of T cell responses to AZD1222 COVID-19 vaccine (dated by TCRdb to about 2021). The time point label, read with the paper, signifies: baseline before first vaccination. The library was generated by the immunoSEQ multiplex PCR assay. As stored in TCRdb, this immuneACCESS dataset retains in-frame rearrangements with V and J assigned. A fraction of the clones does not appear; measured against another copy, unresolved V genes explain less than half of the discrepancy, and the remainder lacks a known reason. In all, the sample holds tens of thousands of clones, and 85% to 90% of those were seen once. The ten biggest clones cover 10% of the sample. Material: peripheral blood, obtained on day 0 of AZD1222 vaccination. These receptor sequences come from an adult in good health.

The gene calls are TRBV6-5 and TRBJ2-7, with TRBD2 as a possible D gene (5 bases). The CDR3 has 12 residues. The V end lost 8 bases, the J end lost 7 bases, and 15 bases lay between the germline ends. CDR1 is MNHEY and CDR2 is SVGAGI in the germline V gene. DNA of the CDR3: TGTGCCAGCTGGGCTAGCTCGGGTGAGCAGTACTTC. This codes for CASWASSGEQYF.

The chain links TRBV9 to TRBJ2-3, with D possibly TRBD2 on 6 matching bases. The ends were cut back, 0 bases at V and 0 bases at J, with 8 bases in the middle. Germline V gene sequence: CDR1 SGDLS, CDR2 YYNGEE. This CDR3 contains 15 residues. The DNA for the CDR3 is TGTGCCAGCAGCGTAGTCGGGAGTAGCACAGATACGCAGTATTTT. Encoded protein: CASSVVGSSTDTQYF.

The V gene is TRBV2, the J gene TRBJ2-7; D gene unclear. V was shortened by 1 base and J by 7 bases, with 14 bases between the two germline ends. The CDR3 sequence is 14 residues long. The germline CDR1 and CDR2 sequences are SNHLY and FYNNEI. CDR3 protein: CASSEGALRQEQYF. The DNA for the CDR3 is TGTGCCAGCAGTGAAGGCGCTTTGCGGCAAGAGCAGTACTTC.

This clone was picked up one time. The gene calls are TRBV6-5 and TRBJ1-2; 9 positions match TRBD1. V lost 6 bases, J lost 0 bases, and 5 bases stayed unmatched. CDR1 MNHEY and CDR2 SVGAGI come from the germline V gene. The CDR3 runs 15 residues. CDR3 in DNA: TGTGCCAGCAGCCGGGACAGGGCAGCTAACTATGGCTACACCTTC. This encodes CASSRDRAANYGYTF.

The CDR3 DNA follows: TGTGCCAGCAGGGAGACAGGGGACACCGGGGAGCTGTTTTTT. Translated, it gives CASRETGDTGELFF. The V call is TRBV6-5, the J call TRBJ2-2; 8 nucleotides align to TRBD1. The CDR3 totals 14 residues. V trimming: 6 bases; J trimming: 3 bases; junction bases outside the gene matches: 3. The germline gives CDR1 MNHEY, CDR2 SVGAGI.

This clone was recorded only once. This sequence joins TRBV10-2 and TRBJ2-1; 7 bases are shared with TRBD2. The CDR3 sequence is 16 residues long. CDR1 and CDR2 from the germline V gene are WSHSY and SAAADI. V trimming: 6 bases; J trimming: 4 bases; junction bases outside the gene matches: 12. CDR3 nucleotides: TGCGCCAGCAGCGAACCGGGACTACCAACTTACAATGAGCAGTTCTTC. Its protein is CASSEPGLPTYNEQFF.

V gene TRBV2 combines with J gene TRBJ2-7; D might be TRBD1 (5 bases). CDR1 is SNHLY, CDR2 FYNNEI, per germline. The CDR3 length is 13 residues. V gave up 6 bases and J gave up 0 bases, with 9 bases separating them. In DNA, the CDR3 is TGTGCCAGCAGGACCCAGGGCTCCTACGAGCAGTACTTC. Translated: CASRTQGSYEQYF.

The chain combines TRBV11-2 with TRBJ1-1; unclear D gene. Germline lookup yields CDR1 SGHAT and CDR2 FQNNGV. V lost 0 bases and J 12 bases, leaving 20 bases between the germline ends. This CDR3 spans 15 amino acids. The CDR3 coding sequence is TGTGCCAGCAGCTTAGAGCCTCGGGGTGGGCCCACAACTTTCTTT. Protein: CASSLEPRGGPTTFF.

The CDR3 reads CASSSTGTGEIDEQFF. As DNA, the CDR3 is TGCGCCAGCAGCTCCACCGGGACAGGTGAGATCGATGAGCAGTTCTTC. The chain is built from TRBV5-1 and TRBJ2-1; TRBD1 matches 8 bases. The CDR3 is 16 amino acids. V lost 3 bases to trimming and J lost 8 bases; unmatched junction nucleotides: 13. CDR1 and CDR2 from the germline V gene are SGHRS and YFSETQ.

A single count supports this clone. V is TRBV3-1 (or the pseudogene TRBV3-2) and J is TRBJ2-7, with 11 nucleotides matching TRBD2. The CDR3 is made up of 18 amino acids. The germline gives CDR1 LGHDT, CDR2 YNNKEL (reference sequence). V lost 4 bases, J lost 2 bases, and 13 bases stayed unmatched. The CDR3 region is CASSRRLASGGTPYEQYF. The CDR3, as DNA: TGTGCCAGCAGCCGTCGGTTGGCTAGCGGGGGGACGCCCTACGAGCAGTACTTC.

The chain links TRBV3-1 (or the pseudogene TRBV3-2) to TRBJ2-1; 8 nucleotides match TRBD2. The CDR3 runs to 15 residues. V lost 1 base, J lost 4 bases, and 3 bases stayed unmatched. CDR1 and CDR2 (germline): LGHDT, YNNKEL (reference sequence). Here the CDR3 reads CASSQAGGPYNEQFF. The CDR3 DNA is TGTGCCAGCAGCCAAGCGGGGGGGCCTTACAATGAGCAGTTCTTC.

The chain uses TRBV5-1 and TRBJ1-2, with a weak D call TRBD1 (5 bases). The V gene's germline CDR1 is SGHRS and CDR2 YFSETQ. The CDR3 is 12 amino acids. Trimming shortened V by 4 bases and J by 5 bases, and 9 bases separated the two germline ends. DNA of the CDR3: TGCGCCAGCAGCCGGGACTCATATGGCTACACCTTC. Amino acids: CASSRDSYGYTF.

This chain joins TRBV3-1 (or the pseudogene TRBV3-2) and TRBJ2-2; the D gene is possibly TRBD1 (6 bases). Germline V gene lookup returns CDR1 LGHDT and CDR2 YNNKEL (reference sequence). With 5 bases removed from V and 0 bases from J, the gap between germline ends came to 10 bases. This CDR3 has 15 amino acids. The CDR3 loop reads CASSKDSTNTGELFF. The CDR3 DNA sequence: TGTGCCAGCAGCAAGGACAGCACGAACACCGGGGAGCTGTTTTTT.

The chain combines TRBV3-1 (or the pseudogene TRBV3-2) with TRBJ2-5, with TRBD2 matching 8 bases. With V trimmed by 0 bases and J by 4 bases, 4 bases remained unmatched. CDR1 is LGHDT and CDR2 is YNNKEL in the germline V gene (reference sequence). The length of the CDR3 is 15 residues. For the CDR3, the DNA is TGTGCCAGCAGCCAAGATTTCAGCGGGGGAGAGACCCAGTACTTC. Translating gives CASSQDFSGGETQYF.

The CDR3 nucleotides read TGTGCCAGCAGTTTGAGAGGGGTGAATGGCTACACCTTC. Its translation is CASSLRGVNGYTF. The V and J genes are TRBV12-3 or TRBV12-4 and TRBJ1-2; a possible D gene is TRBD1 (5 bases). The CDR3 sequence is 13 residues long. V was pared by 3 bases and J by 6 bases, with 11 bases between.

The chain carries TRBV15 and TRBJ1-3; no clear D gene. CDR3 length: 17 residues. From germline, CDR1 is LNHNV and CDR2 YYDKDF (reference sequence). Trimming stripped 1 base from V and 0 bases from J, with 13 bases between. This CDR3 is CATSRAVGLPSGNTIYF. CDR3 nucleotide sequence: TGTGCCACCAGCAGAGCGGTTGGCCTGCCCTCTGGAAACACCATATATTTT.

The chain links TRBV27 to TRBJ2-1, with a possible D match to TRBD1 (6 bases). Germline V gene data show CDR1 as MNHEY and CDR2 as SMNVEV (reference sequence). The CDR3 length is 13 residues. V was cut by 6 bases and J by 10 bases, with 16 bases left in between. The CDR3 protein is CASSGAQQGEQFF. CDR3 sequence (DNA): TGTGCCAGCAGCGGCGCACAACAGGGCGAGCAGTTCTTC.